This TCR beta chain was profiled in a study of beta chain features in type 1 diabetes. Study findings and constraints: The question left open here concerned HLA type influencing TCRB rearrangement. When VDJ junctions were examined, type 1 diabetes patients showed fewer insertions and more deletions.

Sequencing targeted expressed TCRB transcripts, as all isolated RNA had been reverse transcribed. Assay used: immunoSEQ multiplex PCR; TCRdb lists only in-frame clones, some missing. The sample contains 350,000 or so clones, roughly 21% of which appear only once. The CDR3 length is 14 residues. CDR1 is SNHLY and CDR2 is FYNNEI in the germline V gene. Deletions cut 3 bases from V and 11 bases from J, with 14 bases between. One heparinised blood draw, averaging about 116 mL, came from each donor. Each population that was sorted was more than 95% pure. This clone appeared a few times. Antigen unknown. The TCR originated in a woman aged 18-29 years in good health. V is TRBV2 and J is TRBJ1-6, with D perhaps matching TRBD1 (6 bases). Sample: naive CD4+ T cells from blood. The CDR3 reads CASSDTGQGTPLHF. CDR3 coding DNA: TGTGCCAGCAGTGATACAGGCCAGGGGACACCCCTCCACTTT.